The TCR beta chain under discussion was sequenced for a study of shared clonotypes between healthy human individuals. TCRdb keeps only in-frame clones here, not all; method: immunoSEQ multiplex PCR. The profile shows nearly 1,000,000 clones, 70% to 85% of them singletons. This CDR3 region has 15 residues. Germline CDR1 reads SGHDT; CDR2 reads YYEEEE. The ends lost 1 base at V and 4 bases at J; junction bases unmatched: 5. The chain combines TRBV5-6 with TRBJ1-1, with 9 bases fitting TRBD1. The clonotype originates from a young man in good health. Sequencing used memory CD4+ T cells sorted from blood. Subset denoted: CD45RA-negative fraction. In DNA form, the CDR3 reads TGTGCCAGCAGCTTGTCTGGGACAGGGCTCACTGAAGCTTTCTTT. Protein: CASSLSGTGLTEAFF.